This record looks at one T cell receptor (beta chain) sequence and its context. Source study methods: How many nucleated cells were present was estimated from reference gene primer amplification. Libraries were prepared by immunoSEQ multiplex PCR; TCRdb keeps only in-frame clonotypes and omits some of them. V, J and clone size are taken as reported in that table, and D and trimming were inferred from the DNA itself. The table lists about 670,000 clones, 90% of them singletons, with roughly 0.26% in the top ten. These data are taken from a study of blood T cell repertoires in COVID-19. Background on the study: Samples of COVID-19 (acute and convalescent) were obtained from the United States, Italy and Spain. The analysed material was cDNA or gDNA that came from T cells, B-cell-depleted T cells, or PBMCs.

The receptor comes from a woman in her late teens or twenties with acute or convalescent COVID-19. The source material was peripheral blood.

CDR3 sequence reads: CASSQVYLRTQTNTGELFF. In DNA, the CDR3 is TGTGCCAGCAGCCAAGTTTACCTGAGGACTCAAACCAACACCGGGGAGCTGTTTTTT. The chain has TRBV3-1 (or the pseudogene TRBV3-2) and TRBJ2-2; possible D gene TRBD2, 5 bases. The germline CDR1 and CDR2 sequences are LGHDT and YNNKEL (reference sequence). The germline V and J ends were trimmed by 1 base and 2 bases, with 20 bases remaining between them. The CDR3 has 19 amino acids.